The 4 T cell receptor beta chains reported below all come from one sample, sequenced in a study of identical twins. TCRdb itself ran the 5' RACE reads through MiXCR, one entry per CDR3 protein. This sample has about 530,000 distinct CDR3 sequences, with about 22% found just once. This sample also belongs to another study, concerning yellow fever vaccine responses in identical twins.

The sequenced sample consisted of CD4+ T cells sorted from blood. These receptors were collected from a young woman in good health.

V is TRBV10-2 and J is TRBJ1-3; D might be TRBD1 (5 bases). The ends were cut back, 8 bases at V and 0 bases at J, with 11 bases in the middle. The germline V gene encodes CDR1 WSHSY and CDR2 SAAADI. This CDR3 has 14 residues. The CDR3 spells CASGSGISGNTIYF. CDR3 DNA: TGCGCCAGCGGCTCAGGGATCTCTGGAAACACCATATATTTT.

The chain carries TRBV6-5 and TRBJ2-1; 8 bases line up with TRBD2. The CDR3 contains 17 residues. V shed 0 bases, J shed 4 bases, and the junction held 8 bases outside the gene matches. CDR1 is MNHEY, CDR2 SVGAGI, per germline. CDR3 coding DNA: TGTGCCAGCAGTTACTCGAAGAGCGGGGGACTGTACAATGAGCAGTTCTTC. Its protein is CASSYSKSGGLYNEQFF.

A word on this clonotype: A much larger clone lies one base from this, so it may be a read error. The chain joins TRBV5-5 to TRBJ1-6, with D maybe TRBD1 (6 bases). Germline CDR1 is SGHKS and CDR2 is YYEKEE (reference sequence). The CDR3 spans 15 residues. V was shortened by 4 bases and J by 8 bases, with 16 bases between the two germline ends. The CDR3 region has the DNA TGTGCCAGCAGCCTGCTCCGGGACACGCATTCACCCCTCCACTTT. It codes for CASSLLRDTHSPLHF.

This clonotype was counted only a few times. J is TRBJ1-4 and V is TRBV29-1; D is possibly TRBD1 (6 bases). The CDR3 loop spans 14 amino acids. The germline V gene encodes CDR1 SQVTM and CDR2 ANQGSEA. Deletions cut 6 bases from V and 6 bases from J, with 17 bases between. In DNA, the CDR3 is TGCAGCGTGCTCCAACAACAGGGTGATGAAAAACTGTTTTTT. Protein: CSVLQQQGDEKLFF.